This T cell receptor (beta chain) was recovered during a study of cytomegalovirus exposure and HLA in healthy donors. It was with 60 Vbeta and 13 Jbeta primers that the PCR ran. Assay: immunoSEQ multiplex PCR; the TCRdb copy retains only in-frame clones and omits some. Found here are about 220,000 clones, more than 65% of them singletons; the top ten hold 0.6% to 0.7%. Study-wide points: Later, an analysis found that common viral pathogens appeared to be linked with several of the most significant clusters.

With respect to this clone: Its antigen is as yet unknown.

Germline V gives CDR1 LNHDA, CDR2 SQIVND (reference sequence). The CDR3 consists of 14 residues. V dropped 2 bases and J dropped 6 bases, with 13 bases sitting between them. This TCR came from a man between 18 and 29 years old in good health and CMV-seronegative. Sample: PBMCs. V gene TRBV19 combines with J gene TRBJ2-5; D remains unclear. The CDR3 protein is CASSISALRKTQYF. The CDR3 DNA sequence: TGTGCCAGTAGTATAAGTGCACTGCGGAAGACCCAGTACTTC.